This entry is about one T cell receptor beta chain. Its antigen is unknown. Genomic DNA served as template for TCR beta VDJ and CDR3 profiling. TCRdb reanalysed the reads using MiXCR and keeps one entry per CDR3 protein. The sample has about 120,000 distinct CDR3 sequences; about 50% are singletons. The sample belongs to a study of CD8+CD57+ T cells in acquired aplastic anemia. Overall study: The sorted CD4+ and CD8+ cells yielded an average roughly 3 ug of DNA.

Study observations and caveats: Patients and controls were not found to differ significantly in CD8+ Simpson's diversity. Patients had roughly 30 CD8+ CDR3 sequences in common with controls (the shared set).

This CDR3 comprises 11 residues. Trimming took off 5 bases at V and 10 bases at J, with 11 bases between the two ends. Looked up from germline, CDR1 is SGHVS and CDR2 is FQNEAQ. Those patients picked for sequencing had displayed CD8+CD57+ cell expansion on flow cytometry. There were no patients without severe acquired aplastic anemia. Specimen: sorted CD4+, CD8+, or CD8+CD57+ T cells (not recorded which) from PBMCs. The receptor was isolated from a human donor with aplastic anemia. The chain couples TRBV7-8 to TRBJ1-1, with D hard to call. The chain's CDR3 is CASSHIEGAFF. As DNA, the CDR3 is TGTGCCAGCAGCCACATAGAAGGAGCTTTCTTT.